This T cell receptor beta chain emerged from a study of monozygotic twins with inflammatory bowel disease. TCRdb re-called the 5' RACE reads; every CDR3 protein appears as one record, without DNA. The data include some 160,000 distinct CDR3 sequences; the top ten clones carry less than 8%. The CDR3 runs to 18 residues. The germline V gene has CDR1 MNHEY and CDR2 SMNVEV (reference sequence). This receptor was obtained from a human donor with ulcerative colitis or Crohn's disease, or a healthy co-twin of an affected twin (not recorded which). The specimen was blood. This chain uses TRBV27 with TRBJ1-5; without DNA, the TCRdb call of TRBD1 cannot be checked. This CDR3 is CASSFYSGQGAGNQPQHF.